This T cell receptor (beta chain) was found in a study of blood T cell repertoires in COVID-19 (TCRdb year 2020). About the investigation overall: Collaborator samples came from the United States, Italy and Spain and covered acute and convalescent phases of COVID-19. A de-identified subject ID, COVID-19 status, age in years and sex were almost always included in the sample metadata. The repertoires were released in a freely available public database intended as a resource for research on the immune response to SARS-CoV-2. The dataset comprised deeply sampled blood TCRbeta repertoires from subjects exposed to, actively infected with, or recovered from COVID-19. The samples were drawn from the first 160 participants of the ongoing ImmuneRACE study and from 1,254 subjects provided by 6 global collaborators. Where available, HLA class I and class II types were taken from metadata supplied by the sample provider and were not determined by assay-based typing. The prospective study material was composed of cDNA or gDNA derived from T cells, B-cell-depleted T cells, or PBMCs.

TCRbeta CDR3 regions were amplified from genomic DNA by means of the immunoSEQ Assay, a bias-controlled multiplex PCR. In the paper's pipeline: The number of nucleated cells in each sample was estimated by amplification of reference gene primers within the assay. To quantify the absolute abundance of each unique TCRbeta CDR3 rearrangement, sequence reads were collapsed and filtered. For each sample, productive Simpson clonality was calculated by taking the square root of Simpson's diversity index across productive rearrangements. As stored in TCRdb, this immuneACCESS dataset retains in-frame rearrangements with V and J assigned. A fraction of the clones does not appear; measured against another copy, unresolved V genes explain less than half of the discrepancy, and the remainder lacks a known reason. The V and J calls and clone size were taken over from that table, and D and trimming were inferred from the DNA. This sample gives roughly 72,000 clones in total; roughly 80% of them show up just once. The top ten clones comprise 15% to 20% of the sample.

Here is what the overall study found, with its caveats: How much clinical and demographic metadata was included differed by source and by participant, and the metadata was provided uncurated.

Per the germline V gene, MNHEY is the CDR1 and SVGEGT is the CDR2. The CDR3 goes from the cysteine to the phenylalanine over 15 residues. CDR3 DNA only is kept here, 45 bases in frame from base 1. V gives up 6 bases and J gives up 2 bases, and the segment between their germline ends measures 15 bases. Another Seattle source contributed samples from volunteer blood donors who had recovered from COVID-19. Each collaborating institution followed its own protocols to collect whole blood in K2EDTA tubes. For TCRbeta analysis, collaborators shipped samples as frozen whole blood, isolated PBMCs, or DNA extracted from either of those sample types. A word on this clone: The antigen it recognizes is unknown. No base qualities exist here, and no much larger clone lies one base off it.

Sequenced: peripheral blood. The chain is assembled from TRBV6-2 or TRBV6-3 and TRBJ2-3; TRBD2 is a possible D gene, resting on 6 matching bases. This clonotype was obtained from a man aged 65 to 79 who had recovered from COVID-19. The bases are TGTGCCAGCAGCCAAACTAGCTCCCCCACAGATACGCAGTATTTT. Translated, this is CASSQTSSPTDTQYF.